The TCR beta chain described here comes from a study of T cells in Graves' hyperthyroidism and ophthalmopathy. In its sample, this clonotype was seen many times. Amplification of TCR beta CDR3 regions used RNA as the template. The TCR CDR3 was amplified in a first-round RT-PCR using the HTBI primer set. Each CDR3 protein gets one entry after TCRdb re-called the multiplex PCR reads with MiXCR. The table lists 250,000 to 300,000 distinct CDR3 sequences, about 14% of them singletons. CDR3 size: 13 residues. The V and J ends lost 3 bases and 7 bases, in that order; junction bases with no gene match: 3. Sequencing used blood. V gene TRBV12-3 or TRBV12-4 combines with J gene TRBJ2-1, with 7 bases identical to TRBD2. The TCR comes from a woman aged 40 to 55 with Graves' hyperthyroidism that later progressed to Graves' ophthalmopathy. The CDR3 spells CASSFGAGNEQFF. The CDR3 DNA reads as TGTGCCAGCAGTTTTGGAGCGGGGAATGAGCAGTTCTTC.